This passage covers 14 T cell receptor beta chains from one sample sequenced in a study of T cells in Graves' hyperthyroidism and ophthalmopathy (dated by TCRdb to the late 2010s). The library was made by multiplex PCR. Data came from an Illumina HiSeq 2000. The TCR beta CDR3 regions were amplified from the RNA transcripts. The TCR CDR3 was subjected to a first round of RT-PCR using the HTBI primer set and the Qiagen OneStep RT-PCR kit. TCRdb itself trimmed the public reads at Q25 with fastp, ran MiXCR and retained productive beta chains. Records with the same CDR3 protein are collapsed into one entry carrying the most frequent genes and DNA. Counted in this sample were hundreds of thousands of distinct CDR3 sequences; about 14% of them appeared once. The ten biggest clones cover approximately 12% of the sample. Sample: blood. The receptors were gathered from a woman between 45 and 65 years old with Graves' ophthalmopathy.

With regard to this clonotype: With a much larger clone just one base away, this may be a read error. The J gene is TRBJ2-2, the V gene TRBV20-1; 11 positions agree with TRBD2. This CDR3 region has 14 residues. V gave up 5 bases and J gave up 9 bases; unmatched junction bases: 8. Germline CDR1 and CDR2: DFQATT and SNEGSKA (reference sequence). CDR3 region: CSASGLAVARELFF. The CDR3 region has the DNA TGCAGTGCTTCGGGACTAGCGGTTGCCAGGGAGCTGTTTTTT.

This clonotype has just one count. The chain employs TRBV19 and TRBJ2-5; D perhaps matches TRBD1 (5 bases). The V gene lost 5 bases and the J gene lost 2 bases, with 12 bases spanning the gap. CDR1 LNHDA and CDR2 SQIVND come from the germline V gene (reference sequence). This CDR3 spans 14 amino acids. CDR3 DNA sequence: TGTGCCAGTAGTGTCAATCAGGGACAAGAGACCCAGTACTTC. Amino acid sequence: CASSVNQGQETQYF. The whole variable domain, filled in from reference TRBV19 and TRBJ2-5, reads DGGITQSPKYLFRKEGQNVTLSCEQNLNHDAMYWYRQDPGQGLRLIYYSQIVNDFQKGDIAEGYSVSREKKESFPLTVTSAQKNPTAFYLCASSVNQGQETQYFGPGTRLLVL.

Comment on this clonotype: This sequence may be a read error, since a much larger clone differs from it by one base. This sequence joins TRBV6-2 or TRBV6-3 and TRBJ2-5, with D unclear. V was clipped by 7 bases and J by 2 bases, with 14 bases between them. This CDR3 has 14 residues. Germline V gives CDR1 MNHEY, CDR2 SVGEGT. The CDR3 sequence: CASKRPYGQETQYF. CDR3 sequence (DNA): TGTGCCAGCAAGAGGCCGTATGGGCAAGAGACCCAGTACTTC.

The chain recombines TRBV6-2 or TRBV6-3 with TRBJ1-5; D not resolved. Trimming removed 2 bases at V and 4 bases at J, with 24 bases between. The CDR3 runs to 19 residues. The germline gives CDR1 MNHEY, CDR2 SVGEGT. The chain's CDR3 is CASSYGIGGKERLNQPQHF. Written as DNA, the CDR3 is TGTGCCAGCAGTTACGGGATTGGTGGCAAGGAGAGACTGAATCAGCCCCAGCATTTT.

A word on this clonotype: At one end, the junction sequence differs from germline, possibly due to a read error. This chain joins TRBV7-9 and TRBJ2-2; D could derive from TRBD1 or TRBD2 (5 bases each). The CDR3 loop spans 14 amino acids. Germline CDR1 is SEHNR and CDR2 is FQNEAQ (reference sequence). This CDR3 reads CASSIVEGPGELVF. The CDR3 DNA follows: TGTGCCAGCAGCATCGTCGAGGGACCCGGGGAGCTGGTTTTT.

This clonotype was counted a few times. The chain carries TRBV29-1 and TRBJ2-3; 7 bases fit TRBD2. Looked up from germline, CDR1 is SQVTM and CDR2 is ANQGSEA. CDR3 length equals 15 residues. V was clipped by 3 bases and J by 2 bases; unmatched bases: 8. CDR3 nucleotide sequence: TGCAGCGTTGACTTTTGGACTAGTGTCACAGATACGCAGTATTTT. It specifies CSVDFWTSVTDTQYF.

This clonotype was counted many times. The gene calls are TRBV20-1 and TRBJ2-1; TRBD2 agrees at 9 bases. The CDR3 covers 15 residues. V lost 3 bases, J lost 2 bases, and 5 bases stayed unmatched. In germline, CDR1 is DFQATT, CDR2 SNEGSKA (reference sequence). The CDR3 DNA sequence: TGCAGTGCTAGCCCAGCGGGAGGAACCTACAATGAGCAGTTCTTC. Protein sequence: CSASPAGGTYNEQFF.

This clonotype was seen at least ten times. The CDR3 nucleotides read TGTGCCAGCAGTGAAGCGGTGGGACAGGGGTACGAGCAGTACTTC. Amino acid sequence: CASSEAVGQGYEQYF. The chain has TRBV6-1 and TRBJ2-7; TRBD1 matches at 10 bases. CDR1 is MNHNS, CDR2 SASEGT, per germline. The length of the CDR3 is 15 residues. The V and J ends lost 0 bases and 4 bases, in that order; junction bases with no gene match: 3.

This clonotype occurred many times. This chain joins TRBV5-6 and TRBJ2-1; unclear D gene. V lost 0 bases, J lost 6 bases, and 13 bases lay in between. Germline CDR1 is SGHDT and CDR2 is YYEEEE. The CDR3 has 15 amino acids. CDR3 sequence (DNA): TGTGCCAGCAGCTTGGGTCCCCTGATGGGCAATGAGCAGTTCTTC. Translation gives CASSLGPLMGNEQFF.

This clonotype was seen a few times. V usage is TRBV12-3 or TRBV12-4 and J usage is TRBJ1-5; 9 positions match TRBD1. V lost 5 bases to trimming and J lost 6 bases; unmatched junction nucleotides: 5. The CDR3 is made up of 14 amino acids. CDR3 sequence reads: CASSHRGLGQPQHF. The CDR3 bases are TGTGCCAGCAGTCACAGGGGGCTTGGTCAGCCCCAGCATTTT.

This clonotype was recorded many times. The chain links TRBV2 to TRBJ2-7, with D unclear. This CDR3 contains 14 residues. Germline lookup yields CDR1 SNHLY and CDR2 FYNNEI. V gave up 5 bases and J gave up 4 bases, with 15 bases separating them. The CDR3 coding sequence is TGTGCCAGCAGTTCCCGGCAGGCTCAGTACGAGCAGTACTTC. As protein: CASSSRQAQYEQYF. Together with reference TRBV2 and TRBJ2-7, the CDR3 gives the full variable domain: EPEVTQTPSHQVTQMGQEVILRCVPISNHLYFYWYRQILGQKVEFLVSFYNNEISEKSEIFDDQFSVERPDGSNFTLKIRSTKLEDSAMYFCASSSRQAQYEQYFGPGTRLTVT.

This clonotype occurred many times. V usage is TRBV2 and J usage is TRBJ2-7; D is undetermined. Germline V lookup: CDR1 SNHLY, CDR2 FYNNEI. The V end lost 4 bases, the J end lost 3 bases, and 7 bases lay between the germline ends. The CDR3 is made up of 12 amino acids. The CDR3 sequence: CASSGAHYEQYF. CDR3 nucleotide sequence: TGTGCCAGCAGTGGGGCTCACTACGAGCAGTACTTC.

This clonotype was picked up many times. The genes are TRBV11-2 and TRBJ2-7; 8 nucleotides agree with TRBD1. The CDR3 contains 19 residues. J was trimmed by 2 bases and V by 4 bases; bases with no gene match: 19. Germline V lookup: CDR1 SGHAT, CDR2 FQNNGV. The CDR3 DNA is TGTGCCAGCAGCTCTGCACAAATCACGGGACTGGACAGGGCCTACGAGCAGTACTTC. Encoded protein: CASSSAQITGLDRAYEQYF.

This clonotype was observed a few times. CDR3 sequence: CSATIRGAGGELFF. DNA of the CDR3: TGCAGTGCAACAATACGGGGGGCTGGCGGGGAGCTGTTTTTT. The J gene is TRBJ2-2, the V gene TRBV20-1; tentative D call: TRBD2 (7 bases). CDR3 length equals 14 residues. Germline V lookup: CDR1 DFQATT, CDR2 SNEGSKA (reference sequence). V was trimmed by 6 bases and J by 7 bases, leaving 18 bases between them.